The 3 T cell receptor beta chains below all came from one sample that was sequenced in a study of radiation and T cells in renal cell carcinoma (dated by TCRdb to 2018 to 2021). The library relied on the immunoSEQ multiplex PCR assay. Not all clones reach the TCRdb copy of this immuneACCESS table, which keeps in-frame sequences only. Checked studies attribute under half of the gap to unresolved V genes and leave the rest unexplained. This sample comprises 95,000 to 150,000 clones, 81% of them detected only once. Roughly 6% of the sample goes to the ten largest clones. According to the study, the label for this sample's time point signals: blood 2 weeks post-SBRT. The treatment or condition label for this specimen denotes: 15 Gy SBRT to primary tumor, nephrectomy 4 weeks later. The input for sequencing was blood, taken from a patient whose treatment included radiotherapy and nephrectomy. These receptors were taken from a man aged 45-60 years with renal cell carcinoma.

The chain links TRBV7-9 to TRBJ1-3; possibly TRBD1 for D (5 bases). The CDR3 contains 14 residues. V lost 5 bases to trimming and J lost 0 bases, with 8 bases between them. Per the germline V gene, CDR1 is SEHNR and CDR2 is FQNEAQ (reference sequence). This CDR3 reads CASSPGTSGNTIYF. In DNA form, the CDR3 reads TGTGCCAGCAGCCCCGGGACCTCTGGAAACACCATATATTTT.

V gene TRBV30 combines with J gene TRBJ2-1, with D possibly matching TRBD1 (6 bases). V lost 7 bases, J lost 0 bases, and 10 bases lay in between. Germline V gene lookup returns CDR1 GTSNPN and CDR2 SVGIG (reference sequence). The CDR3 runs to 13 residues. The chain's CDR3 is CALTGSSYNEQFF. CDR3 coding DNA: TGTGCCTTAACAGGGAGCTCCTACAATGAGCAGTTCTTC. Based on the CDR3 plus reference TRBV30 and TRBJ2-1, the full variable domain is SQTIHQWPATLVQPVGSPLSLECTVEGTSNPNLYWYRQAAGRGLQLLFYSVGIGQISSEVPQNLSASRPQDRQFILSSKKLLLSDSGFYLCALTGSSYNEQFFGPGTRLTVL.

The rearrangement uses TRBV5-4 and TRBJ2-7, with TRBD1 matching over 8 bases. This CDR3 has 14 amino acids. CDR1 SGHNT and CDR2 YYREEE come from the germline V gene (reference sequence). The V and J ends lost 4 bases and 3 bases, in that order; junction bases with no gene match: 6. The CDR3: CASSSGQGIYEQYF. As DNA, the CDR3 is TGTGCCAGCAGCAGCGGACAGGGAATCTACGAGCAGTACTTC.